This is a list of T cell receptor beta chains from one sample in a study of long-term antiretroviral therapy in people with HIV. The repertoire was sequenced with immunoSEQ multiplex PCR; TCRdb's copy has only in-frame clones and lacks some. The sample contains 48,000 or so clones, roughly 80% of which appear only once. Sample: unsorted PBMCs, taken 0.8 years after starting antiretroviral therapy. The receptor set was obtained from a young woman with HIV. CDR3s include the opening cysteine and the closing phenylalanine or tryptophan. A D gene is named only where the DNA matches it firmly. Part of the rows lack a size; the others show once, few, many or a class for expanded clones.

len: 12
j_gene: TRBJ1-5
d_gene: NA
abundance: few
v_gene: TRBV2
CDR3nt: TGTGCCAGCAGAGGACAGAATCAGCCCCAGCATTTT
CDR3aa: CASRGQNQPQHF

len: 14
j_gene: TRBJ1-1
d_gene: NA
abundance: NA
v_gene: TRBV6-5
CDR3nt: TGTGCCAGCAGAGACACAGCGATGAACACTGAAGCTTTCTTT
CDR3aa: CASRDTAMNTEAFF

len: 15
j_gene: TRBJ2-7
d_gene: TRBD1
abundance: once
v_gene: TRBV6-6
CDR3nt: TGTGCCAGCAGCCGACAGGGACAGGGGGTCAACGAGCAGTACTTC
CDR3aa: CASSRQGQGVNEQYF

len: 16
j_gene: TRBJ1-4
d_gene: TRBD1
abundance: NA
v_gene: TRBV5-1
CDR3nt: TGCGCCAGCAGCTTGGACAGGGGGGGGACTAATGAAAAACTGTTTTTT
CDR3aa: CASSLDRGGTNEKLFF

len: 14
j_gene: TRBJ1-5
d_gene: NA
abundance: NA
v_gene: TRBV6-5
CDR3nt: TGTGCCAGCAGCCCCGTAGGTCATAATCAGCCCCAGCATTTT
CDR3aa: CASSPVGHNQPQHF

len: 14
j_gene: TRBJ2-1
d_gene: NA
abundance: NA
v_gene: TRBV7-2
CDR3nt: TGTGCCAGCGGCCCCCAGGGGTCGCACAATGAGCAGTTCTTC
CDR3aa: CASGPQGSHNEQFF

len: 18
j_gene: TRBJ2-6
d_gene: TRBD2
abundance: NA
v_gene: TRBV14
CDR3nt: TGTGCCAGCAGCCTTTTAGCGGGAGGGGTACCTGGGGCCAACGTCCTGACTTTC
CDR3aa: CASSLLAGGVPGANVLTF

len: 15
j_gene: TRBJ1-1
d_gene: TRBD1
abundance: NA
v_gene: TRBV28
CDR3nt: TGTGCCAGCGGCGGGACAGGGCGGGAGAACACTGAAGCTTTCTTT
CDR3aa: CASGGTGRENTEAFF

len: 12
j_gene: TRBJ2-7
d_gene: NA
abundance: NA
v_gene: TRBV7-2
CDR3nt: TGTGCCAGCAGCTTAGCGCTCTACGAGCAGTACTTC
CDR3aa: CASSLALYEQYF

len: 14
j_gene: TRBJ2-1
d_gene: NA
abundance: NA
v_gene: TRBV27
CDR3nt: TGTGCCAGCAGACGGGACAACTCCTACAATGAGCAGTTCTTC
CDR3aa: CASRRDNSYNEQFF

len: 12
j_gene: TRBJ1-1
d_gene: NA
abundance: NA
v_gene: TRBV5-6
CDR3nt: TGTGCCAGCAGCTTGGCCCGCACTGAAGCTTTCTTT
CDR3aa: CASSLARTEAFF

len: 14
j_gene: TRBJ2-7
d_gene: NA
abundance: NA
v_gene: TRBV7-2
CDR3nt: TGTGCCAGCAGCTTAGAAGCCCGACTAAGGGAGCAGTACTTC
CDR3aa: CASSLEARLREQYF

len: 14
j_gene: TRBJ1-1
d_gene: NA
abundance: NA
v_gene: TRBV28
CDR3nt: TGTGCCAGCAGTCCGCTAGGGTCTGCCACTGAAGCTTTCTTT
CDR3aa: CASSPLGSATEAFF

len: 17
j_gene: TRBJ2-5
d_gene: NA
abundance: NA
v_gene: TRBV7-3
CDR3nt: TGTGCCAGCAGCTTATCGAGGGCAGGGGGGGTTCAAGAGACCCAGTACTTC
CDR3aa: CASSLSRAGGVQETQYF

len: 16
j_gene: TRBJ2-1
d_gene: NA
abundance: NA
v_gene: TRBV6-1
CDR3nt: TGTGCCAGCAGTGGAAAGGACACCAACTCCTACAATGAGCAGTTCTTC
CDR3aa: CASSGKDTNSYNEQFF

len: 14
j_gene: TRBJ2-7
d_gene: TRBD1
abundance: few
v_gene: TRBV7-6
CDR3nt: TGTGCCAGCAGCTTAGGGGACAGGACCTACGAGCAGTACTTC
CDR3aa: CASSLGDRTYEQYF

len: 15
j_gene: TRBJ2-7
d_gene: TRBD2
abundance: NA
v_gene: TRBV5-1
CDR3nt: TGCGCCAGCAGCTTGGGGTCTAGCGGGAGTGGCGAGCAGTACTTC
CDR3aa: CASSLGSSGSGEQYF

len: 14
j_gene: TRBJ2-7
d_gene: TRBD1
abundance: NA
v_gene: TRBV10-3
CDR3nt: TGTGCCATCAGGCAGGGGGCAGTATCCTACGAGCAGTACTTC
CDR3aa: CAIRQGAVSYEQYF

len: 14
j_gene: TRBJ1-5
d_gene: NA
abundance: NA
v_gene: TRBV5-1
CDR3nt: TGCGCCAGCAGCTTAGGGCAGGGAGATCAGCCCCAGCATTTT
CDR3aa: CASSLGQGDQPQHF

len: 14
j_gene: TRBJ2-7
d_gene: NA
abundance: NA
v_gene: TRBV9
CDR3nt: TGTGCCAGCAGCCGCAGCCCGGACCACTACGAGCAGTACTTC
CDR3aa: CASSRSPDHYEQYF

len: 17
j_gene: TRBJ2-4
d_gene: TRBD2
abundance: once
v_gene: TRBV5-6
CDR3nt: TGTGCCAGCAGCTTGTCGACTAGCAGTGTAGCCAAAAACATTCAGTACTTC
CDR3aa: CASSLSTSSVAKNIQYF

len: 15
j_gene: TRBJ1-2
d_gene: NA
abundance: NA
v_gene: TRBV4-3
CDR3nt: TGCGCCAGCAGCCAAGAAGAGGGCAATTACTATGGCTACACCTTC
CDR3aa: CASSQEEGNYYGYTF

len: 15
j_gene: TRBJ2-3
d_gene: TRBD2
abundance: NA
v_gene: TRBV9
CDR3nt: TGTGCCAGCAGCGTAGCTAGCGGATTCACAGATACGCAGTATTTT
CDR3aa: CASSVASGFTDTQYF

len: 17
j_gene: TRBJ2-1
d_gene: TRBD2
abundance: NA
v_gene: TRBV7-6
CDR3nt: TGTGCCAGCAGCTCGGGACTAGCGGGTTCCCCTTACAATGAGCAGTTCTTC
CDR3aa: CASSSGLAGSPYNEQFF

len: 12
j_gene: TRBJ2-7
d_gene: NA
abundance: NA
v_gene: TRBV4-1
CDR3nt: TGCGCCAGCAGCCAAGGCGAGTTCGAGCAGTACTTC
CDR3aa: CASSQGEFEQYF

len: 17
j_gene: TRBJ2-4
d_gene: TRBD1
abundance: NA
v_gene: TRBV28
CDR3nt: TGTGCCAGCAGTTTGGCTACAGGGGAAGTGGCCAAAAACATTCAGTACTTC
CDR3aa: CASSLATGEVAKNIQYF

len: 16
j_gene: TRBJ2-4
d_gene: NA
abundance: NA
v_gene: TRBV6-5
CDR3nt: TGTGCCAGCAGTTACTTACGACCAGAAGCCAAAAACATTCAGTACTTC
CDR3aa: CASSYLRPEAKNIQYF

len: 13
j_gene: TRBJ2-3
d_gene: NA
abundance: NA
v_gene: TRBV27
CDR3nt: TGTGCCAGCAGTTTGTATGGCACAGATACGCAGTATTTT
CDR3aa: CASSLYGTDTQYF

len: 15
j_gene: TRBJ1-5
d_gene: NA
abundance: NA
v_gene: TRBV12-5
CDR3nt: TGTGCTAGTGGTTTCTCCGGGGGGGGAAATCAGCCCCAGCATTTT
CDR3aa: CASGFSGGGNQPQHF

len: 14
j_gene: TRBJ2-5
d_gene: NA
abundance: NA
v_gene: TRBV5-3
CDR3nt: TGTGCCAGAAGCGAGAAGACGGGCCCGAGAGTCCAGTACTTC
CDR3aa: CARSEKTGPRVQYF

len: 15
j_gene: TRBJ2-3
d_gene: NA
abundance: once
v_gene: TRBV19
CDR3nt: TGTGCCAGTAGATCCGGAGGACCAAGCACAGATACGCAGTATTTT
CDR3aa: CASRSGGPSTDTQYF

len: 16
j_gene: TRBJ2-1
d_gene: TRBD2
abundance: once
v_gene: TRBV29-1
CDR3nt: TGCAGCGTCGAAGTAACCAGCGGGAGTTTGGACAATGAGCAGTTCTTC
CDR3aa: CSVEVTSGSLDNEQFF

len: 12
j_gene: TRBJ2-1
d_gene: NA
abundance: once
v_gene: TRBV27
CDR3nt: TGTGCCAGCACCAGACCCGGTTTTGAGCAGTTCTTC
CDR3aa: CASTRPGFEQFF

len: 15
j_gene: TRBJ1-2
d_gene: TRBD1
abundance: NA
v_gene: TRBV27
CDR3nt: TGTGCCAGCAGTCCCCCGGGACAGGGGCTCTATGGCTACACCTTC
CDR3aa: CASSPPGQGLYGYTF

len: 14
j_gene: TRBJ1-2
d_gene: NA
abundance: NA
v_gene: TRBV27
CDR3nt: TGTGCCAGCAGTTTAAGTGGAGCTAACTATGGCTACACCTTC
CDR3aa: CASSLSGANYGYTF

len: 15
j_gene: TRBJ2-3
d_gene: NA
abundance: once
v_gene: TRBV18
CDR3nt: TGTGCCAGCTCACCAGGGGTGGTTTCCACAGATACGCAGTATTTT
CDR3aa: CASSPGVVSTDTQYF

len: 12
j_gene: TRBJ2-2
d_gene: NA
abundance: NA
v_gene: TRBV11-3
CDR3nt: TGTGCCAGCAGCTTAACTGAGGGGGAGCTGTTTTTT
CDR3aa: CASSLTEGELFF

len: 11
j_gene: TRBJ2-7
d_gene: NA
abundance: NA
v_gene: TRBV11-2
CDR3nt: TGTGCCAGCAGCGTAGCCTACGAGCAGTACTTC
CDR3aa: CASSVAYEQYF

len: 14
j_gene: TRBJ2-5
d_gene: NA
abundance: NA
v_gene: TRBV11-2
CDR3nt: TGTGCCAGCAGCTTCCGAGGGGCCGAAGAGACCCAGTACTTC
CDR3aa: CASSFRGAEETQYF

len: 16
j_gene: TRBJ2-1
d_gene: TRBD2
abundance: NA
v_gene: TRBV11-2
CDR3nt: TGTGCCAGCCGACGACTAGCGGGAGAGGTTTACAATGAGCAGTTCTTC
CDR3aa: CASRRLAGEVYNEQFF

len: 13
j_gene: TRBJ2-3
d_gene: NA
abundance: NA
v_gene: TRBV4-2
CDR3nt: TGTGCCAGCAGCCTTGCCCGCACAGATACGCAGTATTTT
CDR3aa: CASSLARTDTQYF

len: 15
j_gene: TRBJ2-7
d_gene: NA
abundance: NA
v_gene: TRBV18
CDR3nt: TGTGCCAGCTCACCACCGTGGGACACGGTCCACGAGCAGTACTTC
CDR3aa: CASSPPWDTVHEQYF

len: 15
j_gene: TRBJ2-3
d_gene: NA
abundance: NA
v_gene: TRBV7-9
CDR3nt: TGTGCCAGCAGCGACCTTACAGCGACCACAGATACGCAGTATTTT
CDR3aa: CASSDLTATTDTQYF

len: 14
j_gene: TRBJ2-7
d_gene: TRBD1
abundance: NA
v_gene: TRBV27
CDR3nt: TGTGCCAGCAGCGAACACCAGGGGGCCTACGAGCAGTACTTC
CDR3aa: CASSEHQGAYEQYF

len: 14
j_gene: TRBJ1-6
d_gene: TRBD1
abundance: NA
v_gene: TRBV2
CDR3nt: TGTGCCAGCAGAATCCGGGACAGAGATTCACCCCTCCACTTT
CDR3aa: CASRIRDRDSPLHF

len: 13
j_gene: TRBJ2-3
d_gene: TRBD2
abundance: NA
v_gene: TRBV7-3
CDR3nt: TGTGCCAGCAGTAGCGGGGGTGCAGATACGCAGTATTTT
CDR3aa: CASSSGGADTQYF

len: 17
j_gene: TRBJ2-3
d_gene: TRBD2
abundance: NA
v_gene: TRBV5-4
CDR3nt: TGTGCCAGCAGCTCATCGTTAGCGGGAGTAGACACAGATACGCAGTATTTT
CDR3aa: CASSSSLAGVDTDTQYF

len: 15
j_gene: TRBJ1-2
d_gene: NA
abundance: NA
v_gene: TRBV5-6
CDR3nt: TGTGCCAGCAGCTTGGAGGTCTCAGTCCTCTATGGCTACACCTTC
CDR3aa: CASSLEVSVLYGYTF

len: 15
j_gene: TRBJ2-1
d_gene: NA
abundance: NA
v_gene: TRBV5-1
CDR3nt: TGCGCCAGCAGCTTGGTTGGAAGGCTTTTCAATGAGCAGTTCTTC
CDR3aa: CASSLVGRLFNEQFF

len: 15
j_gene: TRBJ2-1
d_gene: NA
abundance: NA
v_gene: TRBV7-9
CDR3nt: TGTGCCAGCAGCTTTCGACAGGACCTATACAATGAGCAGTTCTTC
CDR3aa: CASSFRQDLYNEQFF

len: 15
j_gene: TRBJ2-2
d_gene: TRBD2
abundance: NA
v_gene: TRBV6-6
CDR3nt: TGTGCCAGCACCGTAGCGGGAGGGGGCACCAGGGAGCTGTTTTTT
CDR3aa: CASTVAGGGTRELFF

len: 14
j_gene: TRBJ2-7
d_gene: TRBD2
abundance: NA
v_gene: TRBV5-4
CDR3nt: TGTGCCAGCAGCTTCTTCGGACTAGTATACGAGCAGTACTTC
CDR3aa: CASSFFGLVYEQYF

len: 16
j_gene: TRBJ2-2
d_gene: TRBD1
abundance: NA
v_gene: TRBV27
CDR3nt: TGTGCCAGCAGTTTAGAAGGACAGGGGGCGGTCGGGGAGCTGTTTTTT
CDR3aa: CASSLEGQGAVGELFF